This is a list of T cell receptor beta chains from one sample in a study of read filtering for tumor transcriptome and immune sequencing. A single record per CDR3 protein comes from TCRdb applying MiXCR to the reads. The data contain roughly 67,000 distinct CDR3 sequences, 15% to 20% of them singletons. Sample: a population of CD138-negative cells sorted from bone marrow. The receptors stem from a donor at least 40 years old with multiple myeloma. Both conserved end residues are part of each CDR3. D genes are given only for firm matches. Expanded clones get a size class; other rows say once, few or many, or leave the size out.

D,size,J,V,CDR3,DNA
.,many,TRBJ1-1,TRBV29-1,CSVGASRKNTEAFF,TGCAGCGTTGGCGCCTCCCGGAAAAACACTGAAGCTTTCTTT
.,many,TRBJ2-3,TRBV12-3/TRBV12-4,CASSLMGPDTQYF,TGTGCCAGCAGTTTAATGGGCCCAGATACGCAGTATTTT
TRBD1,many,TRBJ2-3,TRBV6-1,CASRSPDRVTQYF,TGTGCCAGCAGGAGCCCTGACAGGGTCACGCAGTATTTT
.,.,TRBJ2-1,TRBV7-9,CASSLISLSGSCNEQFF,TGTGCCAGCAGCTTAATTTCTCTATCGGGCTCCTGCAATGAGCAGTTCTTC
.,.,TRBJ1-1,TRBV7-3,CASRYSVSTEAFF,TGTGCCAGCAGGTATTCGGTATCGACTGAAGCTTTCTTT
TRBD2,many,TRBJ2-1,TRBV9,CASSVGTSDNEQFF,TGTGCCAGCAGCGTAGGCACTAGCGACAATGAGCAGTTCTTC
.,many,TRBJ2-1,TRBV5-1,CASSWGGLDSYEQFF,TGCGCCAGCAGCTGGGGGGGACTGGACAGTTATGAGCAGTTCTTC
TRBD1,.,TRBJ1-1,TRBV7-9,CASSSPGQGTAFF,TGTGCGAGCAGTTCGCCGGGACAGGGCACGGCTTTCTTT
.,.,TRBJ1-3,TRBV5-1,CASSIGPQSGNTIYF,TGCGCCAGCAGCATAGGACCTCAGTCTGGAAACACCATATATTTT
.,few,TRBJ2-7,TRBV20-1,CSAPGVGTYEQYF,TGCAGTGCTCCCGGGGTGGGAACCTACGAGCAGTACTTC
.,.,TRBJ1-5,TRBV3-1,CASSRADSDQPQHF,TGTGCCAGCAGCCGGGCAGATAGCGATCAGCCCCAACATTTT
.,many,TRBJ2-5,TRBV4-1,CASSQDLAEGRLGWTQYF,TGCGCCAGCAGCCAAGATCTCGCTGAAGGCAGGCTGGGATGGACCCAGTACTTC
TRBD1,few,TRBJ2-4,TRBV6-1,CASSDPGQFHALAKNIQYF,TGTGCCAGCAGTGATCCGGGACAGTTTCACGCCCTAGCCAAAAACATTCAGTACTTC
.,many,TRBJ1-1,TRBV15,CATSRGASTEAFF,TGTGCCACCAGCAGAGGAGCTTCAACTGAAGCTTTCTTT
TRBD2,many,TRBJ2-1,TRBV7-2,CASSSGGGGDEQFF,TGTGCCAGCAGCTCGGGGGGAGGTGGCGATGAGCAGTTCTTC
.,.,TRBJ1-3,TRBV7-8,CASSFESPGNTIYF,TGTGCCAGCAGCTTCGAGTCTCCTGGAAACACCATATATTTT
.,many,TRBJ1-5,TRBV20-1,CSARGVGQHALSNQPQHF,TGCAGTGCTAGAGGTGTTGGGCAACACGCACTGAGCAATCAGCCCCAGCATTTT
.,many,TRBJ1-2,TRBV3-1,CASSQDPTVYGYTF,TGTGCCAGCAGCCAAGATCCTACAGTCTATGGCTACACCTTC
TRBD2,.,TRBJ2-5,TRBV20-1,CSANGPSGRETQYF,TGCAGTGCTAACGGGCCTAGCGGCCGAGAGACCCAGTACTTC
.,many,TRBJ1-4,TRBV20-1,CSAWHEKLFF,TGCAGTGCCTGGCATGAAAAACTGTTTTTT
.,many,TRBJ2-5,TRBV25-1,CASSEFGSGTGETQYF,.
.,many,TRBJ2-3,TRBV28,CASSFGLGTDTQYF,TGTGCCAGCAGTTTCGGGTTGGGCACAGATACGCAGTATTTT